The clone carrying this TCR beta chain was picked up one time. The target antigen is unknown. The sample comes from a study of graft-versus-host responses after intestinal transplantation. Study context: Each transplant was multivisceral, liver-intestinal, or isolated intestinal. Anti-thymocyte globulin induction preceded three to four years of tacrolimus and steroid maintenance in all recipients.

The repertoire was sequenced with immunoSEQ multiplex PCR; TCRdb's copy has only in-frame clones and lacks some. This table has about 15,000 clones, 74% appearing once. J lost 0 bases, V lost 5 bases, and 4 bases had no gene match. Per germline, CDR1 SEHNR and CDR2 FQNEAQ (reference sequence). The CDR3 spans 15 residues. The authors processed graft tissue to release intraepithelial and lamina propria lymphocytes. General study results and limits: Graft-versus-host to host-versus-graft clonal ratios in allografts were high in patients with graft-donor T cell macrochimerism. Among recipient marrow samples, GvH clones were found; some appeared first in ileum or blood.

The sample here was ileum tissue, taken 14 days after transplant. This clonotype originated in a human patient who received an intestinal transplant, so some T cells may come from the graft donor. The genes are TRBV7-9 and TRBJ2-3; 8 bases fit TRBD1. The CDR3 loop is CASSPDRASTDTQYF. CDR3 DNA: TGTGCCAGCAGCCCGGACAGGGCTAGCACAGATACGCAGTATTTT.